The rows below give T cell receptor beta chains drawn from one sample of a study of blood T cell repertoires in COVID-19. Assay used: immunoSEQ multiplex PCR; TCRdb lists only in-frame clones, some missing. The sample comprises roughly 340,000 clones, roughly 90% of which are singletons, and around 7.9% rests with the top ten. Sequencing used peripheral blood. These receptors all stem from a woman in her 70s with COVID-19, enrolled during active disease. Each CDR3 is given with its conserved first and last residue.

v_call: TRBV10-3; j_call: TRBJ2-5; cdr3_aa: CAISESEGGYQETQYF
v_call: TRBV2; j_call: TRBJ1-2; cdr3_aa: CASSEGTGYGYTF
v_call: TRBV14; j_call: TRBJ1-6; cdr3_aa: CASSLGTGISLHF
v_call: TRBV15; j_call: TRBJ2-5; cdr3_aa: CATSRGAGGETQYF
v_call: TRBV5-5; j_call: TRBJ1-5; cdr3_aa: CASSLLAGQGQPQHF
v_call: TRBV7-9; j_call: TRBJ1-6; cdr3_aa: CASSSQVTPLHF
v_call: TRBV25-1; j_call: TRBJ1-4; cdr3_aa: CASSQEGGGEKLFF
v_call: TRBV19; j_call: TRBJ2-1; cdr3_aa: CASSRLAGGNEQFF
v_call: TRBV5-1; j_call: TRBJ1-1; cdr3_aa: CASSLTATEAFF
v_call: TRBV24-1; j_call: TRBJ1-2; cdr3_aa: CATSDPESSGGVYGYTF
v_call: TRBV7-3; j_call: TRBJ2-6; cdr3_aa: CASSLRRPPNLAGVPLEANVLTF
v_call: TRBV2; j_call: TRBJ1-1; cdr3_aa: CASSELPGEAFF
v_call: TRBV5-1; j_call: TRBJ2-5; cdr3_aa: CASSLGGSEETQYF
v_call: TRBV10-1; j_call: TRBJ1-5; cdr3_aa: CASSELSDSNQPQHF
v_call: TRBV6-7; j_call: TRBJ1-3; cdr3_aa: CASSYSIPRDLSGNTIYF
v_call: TRBV28; j_call: TRBJ1-5; cdr3_aa: CAVGGQGKAQPQHF
v_call: TRBV30; j_call: TRBJ1-2; cdr3_aa: CAWSRGPGYNGYTF
v_call: TRBV5-1; j_call: TRBJ2-2; cdr3_aa: CASSSGQGYSGELFF
v_call: TRBV7-7; j_call: TRBJ2-5; cdr3_aa: CASSSGTSGEETQYF
v_call: TRBV12-5; j_call: TRBJ2-1; cdr3_aa: CASGSSGGAYQTGQFF
v_call: TRBV24-1; j_call: TRBJ2-1; cdr3_aa: CATSERGGNNEQFF
v_call: TRBV5-8; j_call: TRBJ2-7; cdr3_aa: CASRHRGTGGYEQYF
v_call: TRBV28; j_call: TRBJ1-1; cdr3_aa: CASSYMGGVVGTEAFF